Each of the 25 T cell receptor beta chains below was sequenced from the same sample in a study of spatial heterogeneity in lung cancer. A single record per CDR3 protein comes from TCRdb applying MiXCR to the 5' RACE reads. In the table there are some 120,000 distinct CDR3 sequences, over 9% of which are singletons. This sample's time point: blood at routine non-recurrence follow-up after resection. In each case, whole RNA from tumor, nontumor lung or frozen PBMC was sequenced unsorted. Source: PBMCs, taken at follow-up. These receptors originate from a male donor with early-stage non-small cell lung cancer.

This clonotype was seen many times. V is TRBV18 and J is TRBJ1-3; D unresolved. The CDR3 totals 16 residues. V was trimmed by 0 bases and J by 0 bases, leaving 9 bases between them. CDR1 is KGHSH, CDR2 LQKENI, per germline. CDR3 amino acids: CASSPPKYRSGNTIYF. In nucleotides, the CDR3 is TGTGCCAGCTCACCACCGAAATACCGCTCTGGAAACACCATATATTTT.

In this sample, this clonotype turned up many times. The J gene is TRBJ2-7, the V gene TRBV5-1; 10 bases match TRBD1. This CDR3 has 16 residues. Germline values: CDR1 SGHRS, CDR2 YFSETQ. After removal of 0 bases from V and 5 bases from J, the junction contained 8 bases not matched to a gene. In DNA form, the CDR3 reads TGCGCCAGCAGCTTGGAGGCGTGGACAGGGGGAGACGAGCAGTACTTC. Its protein product is CASSLEAWTGGDEQYF.

This clonotype was detected many times. The genes are TRBV27 and TRBJ2-3; TRBD1 agrees at 7 bases. Germline lookup yields CDR1 MNHEY and CDR2 SMNVEV (reference sequence). Trimming took 2 bases from V and 1 from J; bases not matched to a gene: 0. The CDR3 has 14 amino acids. CDR3 amino acids: CASSLTGGTDTQYF. CDR3 bases: TGTGCCAGCAGTTTAACAGGGGGCACAGATACGCAGTATTTT.

V gene TRBV5-1 combines with J gene TRBJ2-5, with 11 positions matching TRBD2. Germline CDR1 and CDR2: SGHRS and YFSETQ. Trimming removed 4 bases from V and 4 bases from J; junction bases left unmatched: 3. CDR3 length equals 14 residues. The CDR3 DNA reads TGCGCCAGCAGCCCCGGGACTAGCGGAGAGACCCAGTACTTC. Encoded protein: CASSPGTSGETQYF.

This clonotype was seen a handful of times. This sequence joins TRBV11-2 and TRBJ1-1, with 8 bases identical to TRBD1. The CDR3 sequence is 13 residues long. Germline V gene sequence: CDR1 SGHAT, CDR2 FQNNGV. The CDR3 coding sequence is TGTGCTTCCGCCAGGGGGCGCAACACTGAAGCTTTCTTT. Protein product: CASARGRNTEAFF. Supplemented by reference TRBV11-2 and TRBJ1-1, the full variable domain reads EAGVAQSPRYKIIEKRQSVAFWCNPISGHATLYWYQQILGQGPKLLIQFQNNGVVDDSQLPKDRFSAERLKGVDSTLKIQPAKLEDSAVYLCASARGRNTEAFFGQGTRLTVV.

This clonotype was counted only a few times. The chain uses TRBV12-3 or TRBV12-4 and TRBJ1-2, with D maybe TRBD1 (5 bases). The CDR3 extends over 14 amino acids. V was trimmed by 3 bases and J by 8 bases, leaving 16 bases between them. The CDR3 loop is CASSLGSGRGGYTF. For the CDR3, the DNA is TGTGCCAGCAGTTTGGGGTCGGGTCGGGGCGGCTACACCTTC.

This clonotype was counted many times. This CDR3 reads CASRTFDRGSEKLFF. CDR3 bases: TGTGCCAGCAGGACTTTCGACAGGGGAAGTGAAAAACTGTTTTTT. This chain links TRBV2 with TRBJ1-4, with 8 positions matching TRBD1. This CDR3 spans 15 amino acids. With 6 bases clipped from V and 7 bases from J, the junction kept 10 bases outside the gene matches. Germline V lookup: CDR1 SNHLY, CDR2 FYNNEI.

This clonotype has a count of ten or more. The rearrangement links TRBV4-2 to TRBJ2-1; 11 nucleotides match TRBD2. V was pared by 0 bases and J by 8 bases, with 6 bases of the junction left unmatched. Germline V gives CDR1 LGHNA, CDR2 YNFKEQ. The CDR3 loop spans 16 amino acids. The CDR3, as DNA: TGTGCCAGCAGCCAAGATGTAGCGGGGGGGCCCGATGAGCAGTTCTTC. It yields the protein CASSQDVAGGPDEQFF.

The chain combines TRBV12-3 or TRBV12-4 with TRBJ1-1, with D unresolved. The length of the CDR3 is 12 residues. Deletions cut 6 bases from V and 10 bases from J, with 15 bases between. In DNA form, the CDR3 reads TGTGCCAGCAGCCCAGGCCGTTGGGGAGCTTTCTTT. This gives the protein CASSPGRWGAFF.

This clonotype was seen many times. The chain joins TRBV20-1 to TRBJ2-7, with D uncertain. V was trimmed by 6 bases and J by 3 bases, leaving 18 bases between them. Germline V gene sequence: CDR1 DFQATT, CDR2 SNEGSKA (reference sequence). This CDR3 spans 14 amino acids. CDR3 in DNA: TGCAGTGCCCATCGACGTGACGAGTACTACGAGCAGTACTTC. Protein product: CSAHRRDEYYEQYF.

The chain has TRBV6-5 and TRBJ2-7; D gene unclear. CDR1 is MNHEY and CDR2 is SVGAGI in the germline V gene. The V gene lost 6 bases and the J gene lost 3 bases, with 21 bases spanning the gap. This CDR3 spans 16 amino acids. The CDR3 sequence: CASSPQAGSHDYEQYF. DNA of the CDR3: TGTGCCAGCAGCCCGCAGGCTGGGTCTCATGACTACGAGCAGTACTTC.

This clonotype was seen just once. Relative to the germline gene, one junction end is altered; a read error may explain this. The chain has TRBV7-9 and TRBJ2-5, with TRBD1 as a possible D gene (6 bases). CDR3 length: 14 amino acids. Germline V gene lookup returns CDR1 SEHNR and CDR2 FQNEAQ (reference sequence). This chain's CDR3 is CASSLSDRQATQYF. The CDR3 nucleotides read TGTGCCAGCAGCTTAAGTGACAGGCAAGCGACCCAGTACTTC.

The table lists this clonotype with a count of one. This chain links TRBV11-3 with TRBJ2-7, with 8 bases identical to TRBD1. The CDR3 is 12 amino acids. The V gene's germline CDR1 is SGHNT and CDR2 YENEEA. J gave up 12 bases and V 1 base, and 5 bases lay outside the gene matches. The CDR3 bases are TGTGCCAGCAGCTTAGCAGGGGACAGGAGGTACTTC. This translates into CASSLAGDRRYF.

This clonotype occurred many times. The chain has TRBV3-1 and TRBJ2-7; 7 bases map to TRBD1. Germline CDR1 reads LGHDT; CDR2 reads YNNKEL (reference sequence). CDR3 length equals 15 residues. Trimming removed 6 bases from V and 3 bases from J; junction bases left unmatched: 11. The CDR3 DNA follows: TGTGCCAGCAGTCCTGGACAGGTCAAGAACTACGAGCAGTACTTC. Its translation: CASSPGQVKNYEQYF.

This clonotype was seen many times. CDR3 sequence reads: CSATRGGETQYF. The DNA for the CDR3 is TGCAGCGCCACCCGAGGAGGCGAGACCCAGTACTTC. The chain recombines TRBV29-1 with TRBJ2-5, with a tentative D call TRBD2 (5 bases). The CDR3 extends over 12 amino acids. V was trimmed by 7 bases and J by 5 bases, leaving 14 bases between them. Germline CDR1 is SQVTM and CDR2 is ANQGSEA.

This clonotype was detected only a few times. The rearrangement uses TRBV3-1 and TRBJ2-7; 7 bases line up with TRBD1. The CDR3 extends over 13 amino acids. V lost 1 base to trimming and J lost 11 bases; unmatched junction nucleotides: 8. CDR1 and CDR2 from the germline V gene are LGHDT and YNNKEL (reference sequence). Here the CDR3 DNA reads TGTGCCAGCAGCCAAGGAGGAGGAACAGGGGAGTACTTC. It translates to CASSQGGGTGEYF.

There are many counts of this clonotype. V usage is TRBV10-3 and J usage is TRBJ2-7; 7 bases are a match to TRBD1. With V trimmed by 5 bases and J by 2 bases, 6 bases remained unmatched. Germline V gene data show CDR1 as ENHRY and CDR2 as SYGVKD. This CDR3 is 14 amino acids long. CDR3 DNA: TGTGCCATCAGTAACAGGGGTCCTACCTACGAGCAGTACTTC. Its protein is CAISNRGPTYEQYF.

The J gene is TRBJ2-1, the V gene TRBV2, with 7 bases that match TRBD1. CDR1 is SNHLY and CDR2 is FYNNEI in the germline V gene. CDR3 length equals 14 residues. J was trimmed by 2 bases and V by 7 bases; bases with no gene match: 5. CDR3 protein: CASTAQGPYNEQFF. CDR3 coding DNA: TGTGCCAGCACGGCACAGGGGCCCTACAATGAGCAGTTCTTC.

This clonotype was seen only a few times. V usage is TRBV6-2 or TRBV6-3 and J usage is TRBJ2-2; D not certain. Trimming cost V 10 bases and J 5 bases, with 17 bases left between them. This CDR3 comprises 14 residues. Germline V gene sequence: CDR1 MNHEY, CDR2 SVGEGT. CDR3 sequence reads: CATLDLLSTGELFF. Written as DNA, the CDR3 is TGTGCCACCCTGGATCTCCTTTCGACCGGGGAGCTGTTTTTT.

The rearrangement links TRBV20-1 to TRBJ2-1; D unresolved. Trimming removed 0 bases from V and 7 bases from J, with 7 bases in between. Germline loops: CDR1 DFQATT, CDR2 SNEGSKA (reference sequence). The length of the CDR3 is 12 residues. CDR3 protein: CSARESVNEQFF. The CDR3 nucleotides read TGCAGTGCTAGAGAGTCCGTAAATGAGCAGTTCTTC.

The chain employs TRBV10-2 and TRBJ1-5, with D perhaps matching TRBD1 (5 bases). Germline lookup yields CDR1 WSHSY and CDR2 SAAADI. This CDR3 has 14 residues. The V and J ends lost 5 bases and 7 bases respectively, with 15 bases between them. The CDR3 coding sequence is TGCGCCAGCAGTCTTGGGGGGGTTGAACAGCCCCAGCATTTT. Protein sequence: CASSLGGVEQPQHF.

This rearrangement joins TRBV18 to TRBJ2-7, with D unclear. V was trimmed by 2 bases and J by 7 bases, leaving 18 bases between them. CDR3 length: 15 residues. Per the germline V gene, CDR1 is KGHSH and CDR2 is LQKENI. This chain's CDR3 is CASSPNGPSMGEQYF. The CDR3 bases are TGTGCCAGCTCACCAAATGGGCCATCCATGGGTGAGCAGTACTTC.

This clonotype has only a few counts. The chain links TRBV6-4 to TRBJ1-2, with D uncertain. Trimming shortened V by 10 bases and J by 4 bases, and 13 bases separated the two germline ends. The CDR3 sequence is 12 residues long. Per the germline V gene, CDR1 is MRHNA and CDR2 is SNTAGT. The CDR3 protein is CATPWSFYGYTF. Written as DNA, the CDR3 is TGTGCCACTCCGTGGAGCTTCTATGGCTACACCTTC.

J is TRBJ1-4 and V is TRBV12-3 or TRBV12-4; the D is unclear. This CDR3 contains 14 residues. The ends were cut back, 6 bases at V and 8 bases at J, with 16 bases in the middle. The CDR3 protein is CASSPGQRAEKLFF. CDR3 nucleotide sequence: TGTGCCAGCAGCCCGGGCCAGCGGGCCGAAAAACTGTTTTTT.

This clonotype was recorded a few times. The chain uses TRBV6-5 and TRBJ2-1; 7 bases are shared with TRBD2. Trimming cost V 6 bases and J 3 bases; bases outside gene matches: 5. The CDR3 sequence is 14 residues long. Germline V gives CDR1 MNHEY, CDR2 SVGAGI. CDR3 DNA sequence: TGTGCCAGCAGCCTAGCGGTTCGCTACAATGAGCAGTTCTTC. This gives the protein CASSLAVRYNEQFF.